These 8 T cell receptor beta chains share one sample of origin, sequenced in a study of CD8+ T cells in alopecia areata. As the sequencing template, cDNA was produced by extracting RNA and reverse transcribing it. This table comes from immunoSEQ multiplex PCR, and its TCRdb copy is limited to in-frame clones, with some not included. In the table there are approximately 180,000 clones, roughly 65% of which are singletons. The sequences come from CD4+ T cells sorted from blood, collected at week 0. These receptors were obtained from a human donor with alopecia areata.

This clone was seen a handful of times. The chain carries TRBV15 and TRBJ2-5, with D perhaps matching TRBD1 (6 bases). V lost 0 bases to trimming and J lost 5 bases, with 13 bases between them. The CDR3 sequence is 15 residues long. Per germline, CDR1 LNHNV and CDR2 YYDKDF (reference sequence). The CDR3 region has the DNA TGTGCCACCAGCAGAGACAGGGGCTGGCTGGAGACCCAGTACTTC. As protein: CATSRDRGWLETQYF.

The V gene is TRBV27, the J gene TRBJ1-2, with a tentative D call TRBD1 (6 bases). With 6 bases removed from V and 6 bases from J, the gap between germline ends came to 14 bases. Germline loops: CDR1 MNHEY, CDR2 SMNVEV (reference sequence). CDR3 length equals 13 residues. CDR3 nucleotide sequence: TGTGCCAGCAGAGGCCAAAACAGGGATGGCTACACCTTC. As protein: CASRGQNRDGYTF.

This clone was seen a handful of times. The gene calls are TRBV27 and TRBJ2-7, with TRBD1 matching over 8 bases. The V and J ends lost 6 bases and 3 bases, in that order; junction bases with no gene match: 7. There are 14 residues in the CDR3. Germline V gene data show CDR1 as MNHEY and CDR2 as SMNVEV (reference sequence). CDR3 sequence reads: CASRATGTGYEQYF. The DNA of the CDR3 is TGTGCCAGCAGAGCGACCGGGACAGGCTACGAGCAGTACTTC.

The chain recombines TRBV28 with TRBJ1-6, with D possibly TRBD1 on 6 matching bases. The CDR3 loop spans 20 amino acids. The germline CDR1 and CDR2 sequences are MDHEN and SYDVKM. V was cut by 7 bases and J by 3 bases, with 28 bases left in between. DNA for the CDR3: TGTGCCAGCACACCCCGGGACACCTTCTTATTACCGGTCTATAATTCACCCCTCCACTTT. It translates to CASTPRDTFLLPVYNSPLHF.

The chain links TRBV30 to TRBJ1-4; D gene unclear. CDR1 and CDR2 from the germline V gene are GTSNPN and SVGIG (reference sequence). The CDR3 spans 15 residues. V lost 5 bases and J 0 bases, leaving 13 bases between the germline ends. CDR3 DNA sequence: TGTGCCTGGGCATGGGCCCGGGCAACTAATGAAAAACTGTTTTTT. Translation gives CAWAWARATNEKLFF.

This clone was counted a single time. The chain employs TRBV5-1 and TRBJ2-4, with 10 nucleotides matching TRBD1. This CDR3 is 16 amino acids long. Germline V gives CDR1 SGHRS, CDR2 YFSETQ. V shed 4 bases and J 0 bases; nucleotides not matched to a gene: 4. The CDR3 sequence: CASSEGQGLAKNIQYF. In DNA form, the CDR3 reads TGCGCCAGCAGCGAGGGACAGGGGCTAGCCAAAAACATTCAGTACTTC. Supplemented by reference TRBV5-1 and TRBJ2-4, the full variable domain reads KAGVTQTPRYLIKTRGQQVTLSCSPISGHRSVSWYQQTPGQGLQFLFEYFSETQRNKGNFPGRFSGRQFSNSRSEMNVSTLELGDSALYLCASSEGQGLAKNIQYFGAGTRLSVL.

The V and J genes are TRBV29-1 and TRBJ2-1, with D possibly matching TRBD2 (7 bases). This CDR3 contains 14 residues. CDR1 is SQVTM and CDR2 is ANQGSEA in the germline V gene. V lost 0 bases, J lost 12 bases, and 18 bases lay in between. The CDR3 spells CSVEDSVRRGPQFF. As DNA, the CDR3 is TGCAGCGTTGAAGATAGCGTTCGGCGGGGGCCGCAGTTCTTC.

V is TRBV7-2 and J is TRBJ2-4, with 11 positions matching TRBD1. J gave up 3 bases and V 5 bases, and 3 bases lay outside the gene matches. CDR3 length: 15 residues. Looked up from germline, CDR1 is SGHTA and CDR2 is FQGNSA. The CDR3 region is CASSPGTGGKNIQYF. As DNA, the CDR3 is TGTGCCAGCAGCCCAGGGACAGGGGGCAAAAACATTCAGTACTTC.